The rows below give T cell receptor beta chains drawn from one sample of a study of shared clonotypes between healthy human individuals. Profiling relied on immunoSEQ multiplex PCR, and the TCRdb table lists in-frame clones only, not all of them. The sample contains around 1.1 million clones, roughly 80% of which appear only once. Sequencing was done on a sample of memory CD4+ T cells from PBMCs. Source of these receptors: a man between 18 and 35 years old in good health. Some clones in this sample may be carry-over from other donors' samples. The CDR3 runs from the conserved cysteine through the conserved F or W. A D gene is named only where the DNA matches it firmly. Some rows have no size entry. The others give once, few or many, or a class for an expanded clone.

CDR3nt: TGTGCCATCAACGACGGGACAACTGACGAGCAGTACTTC
CDR3aa: CAINDGTTDEQYF
j_gene: TRBJ2-7
d_gene: .
v_gene: TRBV10-3
abundance: .

CDR3nt: TGTGCCAGCTCACCACCGGGATCCGGCAGCTCCTACGAGCAGTACTTC
CDR3aa: CASSPPGSGSSYEQYF
j_gene: TRBJ2-7
d_gene: .
v_gene: TRBV18
abundance: once

CDR3nt: TGTGCCACCTCGTCGGATAAGCGGGAGACCCAGTACTTC
CDR3aa: CATSSDKRETQYF
j_gene: TRBJ2-5
d_gene: .
v_gene: TRBV10-3
abundance: once

CDR3nt: TGCAGCGTTCTTACAGGGGGTACCAACGAGCAGTACTTC
CDR3aa: CSVLTGGTNEQYF
j_gene: TRBJ2-7
d_gene: TRBD1
v_gene: TRBV29-1
abundance: .

CDR3nt: TGTGCCATCAGTCCGCAAGGGGTAGCGGGTAGGAATGAGCAGTTCTTC
CDR3aa: CAISPQGVAGRNEQFF
j_gene: TRBJ2-1
d_gene: TRBD2
v_gene: TRBV10-3
abundance: once

CDR3nt: TGTGCCAGCAGCTTAGATCCGAACACTGAAGCTTTCTTT
CDR3aa: CASSLDPNTEAFF
j_gene: TRBJ1-1
d_gene: .
v_gene: TRBV11-2
abundance: many

CDR3nt: TGTGCCAGCGAATGGGGGGTGAACACTGAAGCTTTCTTT
CDR3aa: CASEWGVNTEAFF
j_gene: TRBJ1-1
d_gene: .
v_gene: TRBV11-2
abundance: few

CDR3nt: TGTGCCAGCTCACGCTCCGGGACAGGTGATAGGTCCTACGAGCAGTACTTC
CDR3aa: CASSRSGTGDRSYEQYF
j_gene: TRBJ2-7
d_gene: TRBD1
v_gene: TRBV18
abundance: .

CDR3nt: TGTGCCAGCAGCTTAGCGCGGACAGGGGCTAACTATGGCTACACCTTC
CDR3aa: CASSLARTGANYGYTF
j_gene: TRBJ1-2
d_gene: TRBD1
v_gene: TRBV7-2
abundance: .

CDR3nt: TGTGCCAGCAGCCAAAAACAGGGCTACAATGAGCAGTTCTTC
CDR3aa: CASSQKQGYNEQFF
j_gene: TRBJ2-1
d_gene: .
v_gene: TRBV5-4
abundance: .

CDR3nt: TGTGCCAGCAGTTGGACACCAAGGTACGAGCAGTACTTC
CDR3aa: CASSWTPRYEQYF
j_gene: TRBJ2-7
d_gene: .
v_gene: TRBV27
abundance: .

CDR3nt: TGCAGCGTTGAAGGACAGGCGAACACCGGGGAGCTGTTTTTT
CDR3aa: CSVEGQANTGELFF
j_gene: TRBJ2-2
d_gene: .
v_gene: TRBV29-1
abundance: once

CDR3nt: TGTGCCAGCAGCCGAAGTCTCCAGCCCCAGCATTTT
CDR3aa: CASSRSLQPQHF
j_gene: TRBJ1-5
d_gene: .
v_gene: TRBV7-9
abundance: .

CDR3nt: TGTGCCAGCAGTCCAACAGGTGCAACTAATGAAAAACTGTTTTTT
CDR3aa: CASSPTGATNEKLFF
j_gene: TRBJ1-4
d_gene: .
v_gene: TRBV28
abundance: many

CDR3nt: TGTGCCAGCGGACCCACAAACGGACGTGAGCAGTTCTTC
CDR3aa: CASGPTNGREQFF
j_gene: TRBJ2-1
d_gene: .
v_gene: TRBV28
abundance: .

CDR3nt: TGTGCCAGCAGCCCAAACCCCCCTGCTAGCTCCTACAATGAGCAGTTCTTC
CDR3aa: CASSPNPPASSYNEQFF
j_gene: TRBJ2-1
d_gene: .
v_gene: TRBV5-4
abundance: .

CDR3nt: TGTGCCAGCAGCTCCAGTGGGGGGAACACTGAAGCTTTCTTT
CDR3aa: CASSSSGGNTEAFF
j_gene: TRBJ1-1
d_gene: .
v_gene: TRBV7-2
abundance: .

CDR3nt: TGTGCCAGCAGTTTAGCACGATCCTACGAGCAGTACTTC
CDR3aa: CASSLARSYEQYF
j_gene: TRBJ2-7
d_gene: .
v_gene: TRBV28
abundance: .

CDR3nt: TGTGCCAGCAGCCAAGGACTAGCGGCCAGCTCCTACAATGAGCAGTTCTTC
CDR3aa: CASSQGLAASSYNEQFF
j_gene: TRBJ2-1
d_gene: TRBD2
v_gene: TRBV11-2
abundance: .

CDR3nt: TGTGCCAGCACGTTTCTGCAGGGGTCCCCCACAGATACGCAGTATTTT
CDR3aa: CASTFLQGSPTDTQYF
j_gene: TRBJ2-3
d_gene: .
v_gene: TRBV11-2
abundance: .

CDR3nt: TGTGCCACCAGCAGAGATGGCTTCGGGACAGGTTTAACCGGGGCCAACGTCCTGACTTTC
CDR3aa: CATSRDGFGTGLTGANVLTF
j_gene: TRBJ2-6
d_gene: TRBD1
v_gene: TRBV15
abundance: .

CDR3nt: TGTGCCAGCAGCTTAGGCCGGGGACAGGGGGTTCAGCCCCAGCATTTT
CDR3aa: CASSLGRGQGVQPQHF
j_gene: TRBJ1-5
d_gene: TRBD1
v_gene: TRBV13
abundance: many